This is a list of T cell receptor beta chains from one sample in a study of blood T cell repertoires in COVID-19. Measured with immunoSEQ multiplex PCR; TCRdb has only the in-frame clones, and not every one. The repertoire holds 60,000 or so clones, with about 90% as singletons. The sample comprised peripheral blood. Every receptor here comes from a human donor with acute or convalescent COVID-19. The donor label of this sample is uncertain. Each CDR3 is given with its conserved first and last residue. Each record gives: clone size, J gene, V gene, D gene, CDR3 length, CDR3 protein, CDR3 DNA. The D gene is left open where the match is weak. The size of a clone is reported for some rows only, either as once, few or many, or as a class for expanded clones.

NA	TRBJ1-5	TRBV28	TRBD1	16	CASSSHRGQSNQPQHF	TGTGCCAGCAGTTCCCACAGGGGGCAGAGCAATCAGCCCCAGCATTTT
NA	TRBJ1-3	TRBV10-1	NA	16	CASSESSRSSGNTIYF	TGCGCCAGCAGTGAGTCAAGCCGAAGCTCTGGAAACACCATATATTTT
NA	TRBJ2-1	TRBV5-4	TRBD2	16	CASSWGAGTNSNEQFF	TGTGCCAGCAGCTGGGGTGCGGGGACTAATTCCAATGAGCAGTTCTTC
NA	TRBJ2-7	TRBV6-9	TRBD1	15	CASSPGTGPLVEQYF	TGTGCCAGCAGTCCCGGGACAGGGCCCTTAGTCGAGCAGTACTTC
NA	TRBJ1-3	TRBV5-6	TRBD1	16	CASSSDRGIPGNTIYF	TGTGCCAGCAGTTCGGACAGGGGGATTCCTGGAAACACCATATATTTT
once	TRBJ2-3	TRBV5-1	NA	17	CASSQPWERPSTDTQYF	TGCGCCAGCAGCCAACCCTGGGAGCGCCCTAGCACAGATACGCAGTATTTT
NA	TRBJ2-7	TRBV5-1	TRBD2	15	CASSLELAGGNEQYF	TGCGCCAGCAGCTTGGAACTAGCGGGAGGGAACGAGCAGTACTTC
NA	TRBJ2-1	TRBV6-1	NA	13	CASSTRQYNEQFF	TGTGCCAGCAGTACCCGACAGTACAATGAGCAGTTCTTC
NA	TRBJ2-5	TRBV10-3	NA	14	CAISDGGGQETQYF	TGTGCCATCAGTGATGGGGGCGGGCAAGAGACCCAGTACTTC
NA	TRBJ2-5	TRBV28	TRBD1	16	CASNHRGTNSGETQYF	TGTGCCAGCAACCACAGGGGAACTAACTCTGGGGAGACCCAGTACTTC
NA	TRBJ2-5	TRBV7-9	NA	15	CASSSRDSRSETQYF	TGTGCCAGCAGCTCGAGGGACTCCAGGTCGGAGACCCAGTACTTC
NA	TRBJ2-5	TRBV29-1	NA	13	CSVEVSLGETQYF	TGCAGCGTTGAAGTTAGCCTCGGGGAGACCCAGTACTTC
NA	TRBJ2-5	TRBV29-1	NA	12	CSVVPTEETQYF	TGCAGCGTCGTTCCTACAGAGGAGACCCAGTACTTC
NA	TRBJ1-6	TRBV7-9	NA	12	CASSLRDSPLHF	TGTGCCAGCAGCTTGAGGGATTCACCCCTCCACTTT
NA	TRBJ1-2	TRBV6-4	TRBD1	15	CASSDAGDRVSGYTF	TGTGCCAGCAGTGACGCTGGGGACAGGGTGTCTGGCTACACCTTC
NA	TRBJ1-5	TRBV27	NA	13	CASSFRYYQPQHF	TGTGCCAGCAGTTTCCGGTACTATCAGCCCCAGCATTTT
NA	TRBJ2-1	TRBV4-1	NA	15	CASSQGGLRLDEQFF	TGCGCCAGCAGCCAAGGCGGGCTCCGCCTCGATGAGCAGTTCTTC
NA	TRBJ2-7	TRBV28	NA	14	CASSPRTWSYEQYF	TGTGCCAGCAGTCCCCGCACTTGGTCCTACGAGCAGTACTTC
NA	TRBJ2-3	TRBV19	TRBD1	17	CASKDRERYGSTDTQYF	TGTGCCAGCAAAGACAGGGAGAGGTACGGGTCCACAGATACGCAGTATTTT
NA	TRBJ2-3	TRBV24-1	NA	15	CATSDFEGGLYTQYF	TGTGCCACCAGTGATTTCGAGGGGGGGCTCTATACGCAGTATTTT
few	TRBJ2-3	TRBV3-1/TRBV3-2	TRBD1	15	CASSPYRQGADTQYF	TGTGCCAGCAGCCCCTACCGACAGGGTGCAGATACGCAGTATTTT
NA	TRBJ1-4	TRBV9	NA	15	CASSVDLGAGEKLFF	TGTGCCAGCAGCGTAGATCTGGGGGCGGGTGAAAAACTGTTTTTT
NA	TRBJ1-5	TRBV19	NA	16	CASSMVAGKGNQPQHF	TGTGCCAGTAGTATGGTGGCAGGGAAGGGCAATCAGCCCCAGCATTTT
NA	TRBJ2-1	TRBV5-5	NA	15	CASSLLLASYNEQFF	TGTGCCAGCAGCTTGCTCCTAGCGTCCTACAATGAGCAGTTCTTC
NA	TRBJ2-5	TRBV5-1	TRBD2	12	CASSRGGETQYF	TGCGCCAGCAGCCGCGGGGGGGAGACCCAGTACTTC
NA	TRBJ2-7	TRBV6-6	TRBD2	14	CASSYSAGGHEQYF	TGTGCCAGCAGTTACTCTGCGGGAGGCCACGAGCAGTACTTC
few	TRBJ1-2	TRBV3-1/TRBV3-2	NA	12	CASRSGSYGYTF	TGTGCCAGCAGGTCGGGGAGCTATGGCTACACCTTC
NA	TRBJ2-1	TRBV11-2	NA	14	CASSFERAGNEQFF	TGTGCCAGCAGCTTTGAGAGGGCCGGGAATGAGCAGTTCTTC
few	TRBJ1-3	TRBV9	NA	13	CASSVGGGNTIYF	TGTGCCAGCAGCGTAGGAGGCGGAAACACCATATATTTT
NA	TRBJ2-4	TRBV28	NA	17	CASSIRQARTLRGIQYF	TGTGCCAGCAGTATACGACAGGCCCGAACCCTACGGGGCATTCAGTACTTC
NA	TRBJ2-5	TRBV28	TRBD1	15	CASNPGTGSMETQYF	TGTGCCAGCAACCCCGGGACAGGGTCTATGGAGACCCAGTACTTC
NA	TRBJ2-3	TRBV21-1	NA	14	CAIQIRERTDTQYF	TGTGCCATCCAGATCAGGGAAAGGACAGATACGCAGTATTTT
NA	TRBJ2-1	TRBV7-6	TRBD1	15	CASSSGQGTYNEQFF	TGTGCCAGCAGCTCTGGACAGGGGACCTACAATGAGCAGTTCTTC
few	TRBJ2-1	TRBV3-1/TRBV3-2	NA	15	CASSQGIGPTRVWFF	TGTGCCAGCAGCCAGGGCATCGGGCCGACGAGGGTATGGTTCTTC
NA	TRBJ2-1	TRBV5-1	TRBD2	15	CASSFGGGSYNEQFF	TGCGCCAGCAGCTTCGGGGGAGGGAGTTACAATGAGCAGTTCTTC
NA	TRBJ2-3	TRBV10-1	NA	16	CASSEGWSASTDTQYF	TGCGCCAGCAGTGAGGGATGGAGTGCTAGCACAGATACGCAGTATTTT
NA	TRBJ1-5	TRBV5-1	NA	15	CASSLMDSFNQPQHF	TGCGCCAGCAGCTTGATGGACAGTTTCAATCAGCCCCAGCATTTT
once	TRBJ2-2	TRBV7-2	NA	15	CASSFEQGGTGELFF	TGTGCCAGCAGCTTTGAACAGGGGGGGACCGGGGAGCTGTTTTTT
few	TRBJ1-1	TRBV5-1	TRBD1	15	CASSLLQGVRTEAFF	TGCGCCAGCAGCTTACTACAGGGGGTTCGGACTGAAGCTTTCTTT
NA	TRBJ1-2	TRBV7-9	NA	12	CASSLERAGYTF	TGTGCCAGCAGCTTAGAGAGGGCGGGCTACACCTTC
NA	TRBJ1-2	TRBV4-1	NA	15	CASSQLAIKGHGYTF	TGCGCCAGCAGCCAGCTCGCCATAAAGGGGCATGGCTACACCTTC
NA	TRBJ2-3	TRBV9	NA	14	CASSQGHPTDTQYF	TGTGCCAGCAGCCAGGGACACCCCACAGATACGCAGTATTTT
NA	TRBJ2-1	TRBV18	TRBD2	16	CASSPPGLAGGEEQFF	TGTGCCAGCTCACCACCAGGCCTAGCGGGGGGCGAAGAGCAGTTCTTC
NA	TRBJ1-6	TRBV11-2	NA	12	CASSPQALPLHF	TGTGCCAGCAGTCCCCAGGCGTTACCCCTCCACTTT
NA	TRBJ2-3	TRBV18	TRBD2	14	CASSSTSGTDTQYF	TGTGCCAGCTCTTCGACTAGCGGCACAGATACGCAGTATTTT
NA	TRBJ2-7	TRBV19	TRBD1	15	CASSTMTGVWSEQYF	TGTGCCAGTAGTACCATGACAGGGGTGTGGAGCGAGCAGTACTTC
few	TRBJ1-6	TRBV25-1	NA	15	CASSKSISYNSPLHF	TGTGCCAGCAGCAAGAGTATCTCCTATAATTCACCCCTCCACTTT